This entry lists 8 T cell receptor beta chains sequenced from one sample in a study of blood T cell repertoires in COVID-19. TCRdb's copy holds only in-frame clones and misses some; the assay was immunoSEQ multiplex PCR. The data contain about 110,000 clones, around 85% of them singletons. The sample comprised peripheral blood. These receptor sequences come from a woman aged 55-70 years with COVID-19, enrolled during active disease.

The J gene is TRBJ2-7, the V gene TRBV6-5; possibly TRBD1 for D (5 bases). CDR1 MNHEY and CDR2 SVGAGI come from the germline V gene. CDR3 length equals 13 residues. V dropped 8 bases and J dropped 2 bases, with 13 bases sitting between them. As DNA, the CDR3 is TGTGCCAGCGGCTCAACAGGTCCCTACGAGCAGTACTTC. It translates to CASGSTGPYEQYF.

This clone was recorded once. The chain combines TRBV7-9 with TRBJ1-3; 8 bases are shared with TRBD1. CDR1 SEHNR and CDR2 FQNEAQ come from the germline V gene (reference sequence). V was pared by 5 bases and J by 8 bases, with 14 bases of the junction left unmatched. This CDR3 is built from 16 residues. The CDR3 nucleotides read TGTGCCAGCAGCCCCCAATTCATGACAGGGGTTGACACCATATATTTT. It codes for CASSPQFMTGVDTIYF.

The rearrangement joins TRBV5-1 to TRBJ2-7; maybe TRBD1 (6 bases). This CDR3 is 15 amino acids long. Germline lookup yields CDR1 SGHRS and CDR2 YFSETQ. Trimming left V 4 bases short and J 0 bases short, with 14 bases between. CDR3 amino acids: CASSTVGTPSYEQYF. The CDR3 region has the DNA TGCGCCAGCAGCACGGTCGGGACACCCTCCTACGAGCAGTACTTC. The entire variable domain, with the rest obtained from reference TRBV5-1 and TRBJ2-7, is as follows: KAGVTQTPRYLIKTRGQQVTLSCSPISGHRSVSWYQQTPGQGLQFLFEYFSETQRNKGNFPGRFSGRQFSNSRSEMNVSTLELGDSALYLCASSTVGTPSYEQYFGPGTRLTVT.

In DNA, the CDR3 is TGTGCCAGCAGCCCTTCTAGCGGGGGCCTTAGCTCCTACAATGAGCAGTTCTTC. It specifies CASSPSSGGLSSYNEQFF. The chain recombines TRBV3-1 (or the pseudogene TRBV3-2) with TRBJ2-1, with TRBD2 matching over 10 bases. Germline assignment: CDR1 LGHDT and CDR2 YNNKEL (reference sequence). CDR3 length: 18 residues. Trimming removed 4 bases from V and 0 bases from J; junction bases left unmatched: 9.

The gene calls are TRBV5-1 and TRBJ2-3; a possible D gene is TRBD1 (6 bases). V lost 4 bases and J 4 bases, leaving 16 bases between the germline ends. This CDR3 comprises 15 residues. Looked up from germline, CDR1 is SGHRS and CDR2 is YFSETQ. CDR3 sequence (DNA): TGCGCCAGCAGCCCGGCGAAGACAGGCCCAGATACGCAGTATTTT. It yields the protein CASSPAKTGPDTQYF.

The V and J genes are TRBV4-1 and TRBJ1-4; D gene unclear. The CDR3 contains 16 residues. In germline, CDR1 is MGHRA, CDR2 YSYEKL. V was trimmed by 4 bases and J by 3 bases, leaving 15 bases between them. The CDR3 sequence is CASSLLQRQPNEKLFF. CDR3 sequence (DNA): TGCGCCAGCAGCCTCCTACAGCGGCAGCCTAATGAAAAACTGTTTTTT.

This sequence joins TRBV19 and TRBJ2-3, with D possibly called TRBD1 or TRBD2 (5 bases each). V was pared by 4 bases and J by 1 base, with 15 bases between. The CDR3 contains 16 residues. The germline V gene encodes CDR1 LNHDA and CDR2 SQIVND (reference sequence). Written as DNA, the CDR3 is TGTGCCAGTAGTAAAGAGGGCAGGGAAGGCACAGATACGCAGTATTTT. The encoded protein is CASSKEGREGTDTQYF.

The chain recombines TRBV18 with TRBJ2-4, with a weak D call TRBD2 (5 bases). V was clipped by 5 bases and J by 5 bases, with 22 bases between them. Germline loops: CDR1 KGHSH, CDR2 LQKENI. The CDR3 sequence is 17 residues long. CDR3 loop: CASSVKEVWSNQNIQYF. DNA for the CDR3: TGTGCCAGCTCAGTTAAGGAGGTTTGGAGTAATCAAAACATTCAGTACTTC.